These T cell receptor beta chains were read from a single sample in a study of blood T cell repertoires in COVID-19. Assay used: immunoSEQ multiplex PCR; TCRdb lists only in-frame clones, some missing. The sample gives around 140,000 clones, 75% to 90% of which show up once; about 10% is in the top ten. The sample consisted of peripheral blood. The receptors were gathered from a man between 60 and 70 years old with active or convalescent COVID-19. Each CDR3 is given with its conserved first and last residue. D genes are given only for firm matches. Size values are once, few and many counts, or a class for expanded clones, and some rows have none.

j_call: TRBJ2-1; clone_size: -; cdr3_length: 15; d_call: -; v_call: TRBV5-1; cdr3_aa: CASTPTGSGYNEQFF; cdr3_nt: TGCGCCAGCACTCCCACGGGGTCCGGCTACAATGAGCAGTTCTTC
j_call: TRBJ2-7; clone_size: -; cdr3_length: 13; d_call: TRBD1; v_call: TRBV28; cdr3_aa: CASSSQGAYEQYF; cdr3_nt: TGTGCCAGCAGTTCACAGGGGGCCTACGAGCAGTACTTC
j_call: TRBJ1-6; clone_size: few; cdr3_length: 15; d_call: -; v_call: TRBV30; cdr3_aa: CAWSVRLWTDSPLHF; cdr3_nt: TGTGCCTGGAGTGTGAGATTGTGGACAGATTCACCCCTCCACTTT
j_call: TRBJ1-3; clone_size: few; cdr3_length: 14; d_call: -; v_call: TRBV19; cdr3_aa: CASTPPGDRNTIYF; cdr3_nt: TGTGCCAGTACTCCCCCAGGGGATCGAAACACCATATATTTT
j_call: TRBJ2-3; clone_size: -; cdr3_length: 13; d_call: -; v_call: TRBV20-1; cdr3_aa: CSASRTAVDTQYF; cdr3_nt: TGCAGTGCTAGTCGGACAGCCGTAGATACGCAGTATTTT
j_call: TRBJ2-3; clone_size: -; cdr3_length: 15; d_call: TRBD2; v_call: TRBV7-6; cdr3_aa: CASSLAQSGRDTQYF; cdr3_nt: TGTGCCAGCAGCTTAGCGCAGAGCGGGAGGGATACGCAGTATTTT
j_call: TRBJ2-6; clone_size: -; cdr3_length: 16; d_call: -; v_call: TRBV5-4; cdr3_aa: CASSPSGNSGANVLTF; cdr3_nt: TGTGCCAGCAGCCCATCAGGGAACTCTGGGGCCAACGTCCTGACTTTC
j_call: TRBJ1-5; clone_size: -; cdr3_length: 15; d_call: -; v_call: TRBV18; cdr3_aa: CASSPPSGGNQPQHF; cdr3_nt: TGTGCCAGCTCACCACCCTCAGGGGGCAATCAGCCCCAGCATTTT
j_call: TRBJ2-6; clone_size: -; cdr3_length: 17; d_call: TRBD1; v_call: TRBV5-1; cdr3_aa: CASSLGTGEYGANVLTF; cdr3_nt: TGCGCCAGCAGCTTGGGGACAGGGGAATATGGGGCCAACGTCCTGACTTTC
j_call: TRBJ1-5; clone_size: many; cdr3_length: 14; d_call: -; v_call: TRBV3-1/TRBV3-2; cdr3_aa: CASSSGGLNQPQHF; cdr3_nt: TGTGCCAGCAGCAGCGGGGGGCTCAATCAGCCCCAGCATTTT